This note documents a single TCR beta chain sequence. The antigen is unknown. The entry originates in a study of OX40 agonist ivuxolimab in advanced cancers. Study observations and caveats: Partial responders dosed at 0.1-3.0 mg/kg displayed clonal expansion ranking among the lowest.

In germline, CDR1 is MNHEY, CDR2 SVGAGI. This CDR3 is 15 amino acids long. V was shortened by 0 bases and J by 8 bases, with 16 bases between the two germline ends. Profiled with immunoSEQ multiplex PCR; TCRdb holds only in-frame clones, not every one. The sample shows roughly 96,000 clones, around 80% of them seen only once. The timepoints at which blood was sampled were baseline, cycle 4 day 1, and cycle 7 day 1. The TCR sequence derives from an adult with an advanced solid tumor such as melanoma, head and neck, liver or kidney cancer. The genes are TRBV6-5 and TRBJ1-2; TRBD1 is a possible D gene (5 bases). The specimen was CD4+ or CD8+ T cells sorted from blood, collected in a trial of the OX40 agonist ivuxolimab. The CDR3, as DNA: TGTGCCAGCAGTTACTCGACGGCAGGGTGGTTGGGCTACACCTTC. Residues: CASSYSTAGWLGYTF.